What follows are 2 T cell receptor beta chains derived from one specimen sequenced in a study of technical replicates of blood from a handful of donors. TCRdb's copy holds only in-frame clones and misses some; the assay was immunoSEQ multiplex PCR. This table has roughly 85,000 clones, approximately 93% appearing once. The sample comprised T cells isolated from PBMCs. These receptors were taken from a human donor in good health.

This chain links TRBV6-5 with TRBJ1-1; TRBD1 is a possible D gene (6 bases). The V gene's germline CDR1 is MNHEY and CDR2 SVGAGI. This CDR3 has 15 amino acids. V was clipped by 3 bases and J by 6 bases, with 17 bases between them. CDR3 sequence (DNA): TGTGCCAGCAGTTATACGATTCGGACAGCCCCTGAAGCTTTCTTT. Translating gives CASSYTIRTAPEAFF.

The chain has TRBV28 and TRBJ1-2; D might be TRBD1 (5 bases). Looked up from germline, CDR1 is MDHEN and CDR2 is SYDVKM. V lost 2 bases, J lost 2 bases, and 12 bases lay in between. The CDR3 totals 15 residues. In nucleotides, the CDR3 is TGTGCCAGCAGTTTAGCGCAACAGGCGAACTATGGCTACACCTTC. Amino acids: CASSLAQQANYGYTF.